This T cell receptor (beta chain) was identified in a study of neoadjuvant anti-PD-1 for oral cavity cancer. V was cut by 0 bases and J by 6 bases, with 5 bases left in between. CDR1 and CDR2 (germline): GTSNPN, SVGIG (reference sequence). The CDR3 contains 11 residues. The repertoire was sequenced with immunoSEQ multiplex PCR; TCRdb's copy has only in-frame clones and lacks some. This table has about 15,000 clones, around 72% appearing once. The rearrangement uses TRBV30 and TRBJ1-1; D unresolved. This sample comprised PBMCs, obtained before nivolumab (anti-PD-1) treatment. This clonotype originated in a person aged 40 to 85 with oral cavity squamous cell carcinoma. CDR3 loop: CAWSVSPEAFF. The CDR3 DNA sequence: TGTGCCTGGAGTGTATCCCCTGAAGCTTTCTTT.